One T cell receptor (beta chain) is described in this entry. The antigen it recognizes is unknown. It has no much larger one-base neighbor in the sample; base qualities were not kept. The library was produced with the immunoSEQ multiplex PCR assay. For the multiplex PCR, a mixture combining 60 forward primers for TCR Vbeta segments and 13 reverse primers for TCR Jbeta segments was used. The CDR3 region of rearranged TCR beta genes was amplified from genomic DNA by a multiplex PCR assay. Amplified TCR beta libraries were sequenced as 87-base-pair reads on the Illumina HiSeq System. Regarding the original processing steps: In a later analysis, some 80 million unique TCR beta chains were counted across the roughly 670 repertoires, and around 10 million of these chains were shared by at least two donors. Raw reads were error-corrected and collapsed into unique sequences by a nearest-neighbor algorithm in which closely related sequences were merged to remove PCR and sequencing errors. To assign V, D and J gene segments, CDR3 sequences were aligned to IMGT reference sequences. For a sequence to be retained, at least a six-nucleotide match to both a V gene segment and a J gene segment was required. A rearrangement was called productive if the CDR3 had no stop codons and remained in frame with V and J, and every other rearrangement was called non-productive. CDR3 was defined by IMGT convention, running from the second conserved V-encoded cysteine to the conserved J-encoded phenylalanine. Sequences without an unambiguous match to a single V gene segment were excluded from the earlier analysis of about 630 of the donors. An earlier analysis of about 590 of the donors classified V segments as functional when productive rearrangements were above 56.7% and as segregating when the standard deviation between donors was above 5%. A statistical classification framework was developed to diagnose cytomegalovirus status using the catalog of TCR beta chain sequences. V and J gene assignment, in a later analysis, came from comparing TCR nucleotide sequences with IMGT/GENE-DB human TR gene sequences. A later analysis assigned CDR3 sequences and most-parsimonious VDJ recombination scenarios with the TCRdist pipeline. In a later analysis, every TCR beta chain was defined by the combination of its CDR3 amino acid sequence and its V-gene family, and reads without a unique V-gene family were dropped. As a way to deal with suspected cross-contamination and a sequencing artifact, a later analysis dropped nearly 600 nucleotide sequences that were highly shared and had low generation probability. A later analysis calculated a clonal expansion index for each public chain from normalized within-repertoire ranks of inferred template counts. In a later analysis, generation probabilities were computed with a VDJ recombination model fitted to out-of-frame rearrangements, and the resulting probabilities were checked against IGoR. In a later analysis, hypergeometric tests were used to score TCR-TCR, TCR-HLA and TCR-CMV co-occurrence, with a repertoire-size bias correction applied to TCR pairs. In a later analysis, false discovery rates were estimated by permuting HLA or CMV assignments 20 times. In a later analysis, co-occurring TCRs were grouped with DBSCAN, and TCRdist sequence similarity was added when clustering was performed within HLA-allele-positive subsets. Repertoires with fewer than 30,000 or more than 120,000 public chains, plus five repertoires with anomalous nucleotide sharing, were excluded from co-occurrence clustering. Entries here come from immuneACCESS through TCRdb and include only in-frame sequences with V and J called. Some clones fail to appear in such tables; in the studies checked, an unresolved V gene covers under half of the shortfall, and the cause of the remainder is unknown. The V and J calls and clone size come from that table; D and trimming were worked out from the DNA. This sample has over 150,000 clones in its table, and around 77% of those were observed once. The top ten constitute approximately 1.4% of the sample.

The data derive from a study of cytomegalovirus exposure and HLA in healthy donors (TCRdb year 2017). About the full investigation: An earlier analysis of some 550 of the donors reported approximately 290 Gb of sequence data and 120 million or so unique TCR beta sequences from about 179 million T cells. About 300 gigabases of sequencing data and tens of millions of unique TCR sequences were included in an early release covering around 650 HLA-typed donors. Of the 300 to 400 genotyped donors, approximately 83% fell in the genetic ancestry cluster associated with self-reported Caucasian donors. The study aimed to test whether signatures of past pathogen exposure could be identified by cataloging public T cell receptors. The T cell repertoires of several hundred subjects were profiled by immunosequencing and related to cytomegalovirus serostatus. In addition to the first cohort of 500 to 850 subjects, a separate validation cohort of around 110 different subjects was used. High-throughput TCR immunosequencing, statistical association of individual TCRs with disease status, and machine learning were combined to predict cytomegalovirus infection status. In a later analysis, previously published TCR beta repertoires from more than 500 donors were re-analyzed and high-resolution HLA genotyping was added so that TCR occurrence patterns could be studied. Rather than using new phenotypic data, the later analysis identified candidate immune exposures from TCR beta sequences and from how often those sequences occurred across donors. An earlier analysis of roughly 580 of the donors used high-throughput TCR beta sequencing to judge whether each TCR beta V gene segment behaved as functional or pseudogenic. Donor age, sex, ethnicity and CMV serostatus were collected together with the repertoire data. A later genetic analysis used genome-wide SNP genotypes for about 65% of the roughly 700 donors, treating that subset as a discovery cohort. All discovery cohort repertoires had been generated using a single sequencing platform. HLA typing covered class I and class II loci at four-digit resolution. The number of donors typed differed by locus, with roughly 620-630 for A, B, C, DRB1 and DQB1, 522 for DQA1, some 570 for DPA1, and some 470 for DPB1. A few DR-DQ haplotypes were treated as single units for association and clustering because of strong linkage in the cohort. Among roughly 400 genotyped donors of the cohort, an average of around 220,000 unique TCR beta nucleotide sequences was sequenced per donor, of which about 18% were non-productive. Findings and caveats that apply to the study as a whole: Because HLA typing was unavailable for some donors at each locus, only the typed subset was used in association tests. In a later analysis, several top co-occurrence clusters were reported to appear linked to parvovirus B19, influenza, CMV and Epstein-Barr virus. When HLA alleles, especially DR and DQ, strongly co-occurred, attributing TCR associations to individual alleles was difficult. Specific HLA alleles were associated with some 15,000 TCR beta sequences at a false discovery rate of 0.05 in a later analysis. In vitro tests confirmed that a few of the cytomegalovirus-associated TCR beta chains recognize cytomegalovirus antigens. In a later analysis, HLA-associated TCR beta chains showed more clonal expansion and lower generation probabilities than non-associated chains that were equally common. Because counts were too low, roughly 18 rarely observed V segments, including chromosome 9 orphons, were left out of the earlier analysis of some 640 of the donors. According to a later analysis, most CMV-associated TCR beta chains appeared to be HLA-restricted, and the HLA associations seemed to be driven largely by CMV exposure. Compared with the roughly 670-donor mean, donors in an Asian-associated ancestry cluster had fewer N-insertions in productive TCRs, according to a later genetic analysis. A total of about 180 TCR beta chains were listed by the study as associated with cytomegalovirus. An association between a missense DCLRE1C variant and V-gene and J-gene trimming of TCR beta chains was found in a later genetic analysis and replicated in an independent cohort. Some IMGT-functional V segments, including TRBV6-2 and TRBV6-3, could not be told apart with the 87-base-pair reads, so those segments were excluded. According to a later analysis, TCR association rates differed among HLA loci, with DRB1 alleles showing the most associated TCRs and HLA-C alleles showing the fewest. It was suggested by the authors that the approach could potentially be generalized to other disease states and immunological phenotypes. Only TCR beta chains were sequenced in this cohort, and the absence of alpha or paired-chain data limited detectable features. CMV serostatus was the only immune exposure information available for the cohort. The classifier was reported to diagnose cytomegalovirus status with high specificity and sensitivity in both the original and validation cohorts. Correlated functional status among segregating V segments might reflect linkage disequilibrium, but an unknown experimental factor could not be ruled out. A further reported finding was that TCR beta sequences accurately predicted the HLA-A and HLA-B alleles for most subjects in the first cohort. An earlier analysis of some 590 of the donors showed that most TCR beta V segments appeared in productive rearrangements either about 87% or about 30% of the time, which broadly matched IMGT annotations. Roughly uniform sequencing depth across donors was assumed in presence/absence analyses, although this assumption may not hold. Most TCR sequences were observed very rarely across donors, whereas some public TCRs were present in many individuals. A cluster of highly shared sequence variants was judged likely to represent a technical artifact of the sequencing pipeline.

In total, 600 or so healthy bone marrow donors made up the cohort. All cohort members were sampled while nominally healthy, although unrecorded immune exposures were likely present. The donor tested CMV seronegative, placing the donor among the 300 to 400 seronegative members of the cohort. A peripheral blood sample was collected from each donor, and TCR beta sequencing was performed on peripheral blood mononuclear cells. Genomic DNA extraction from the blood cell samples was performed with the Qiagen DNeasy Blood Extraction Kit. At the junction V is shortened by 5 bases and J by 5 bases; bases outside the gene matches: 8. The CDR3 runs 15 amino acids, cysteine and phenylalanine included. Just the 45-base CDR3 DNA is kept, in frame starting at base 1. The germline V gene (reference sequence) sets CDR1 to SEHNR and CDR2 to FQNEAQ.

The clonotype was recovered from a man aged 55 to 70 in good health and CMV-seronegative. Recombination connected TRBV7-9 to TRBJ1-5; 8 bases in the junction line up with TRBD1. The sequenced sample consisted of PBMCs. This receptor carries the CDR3 CASSPGTGQHQPQHF. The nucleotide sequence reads TGTGCCAGCAGCCCAGGGACAGGTCAGCATCAGCCCCAGCATTTT.